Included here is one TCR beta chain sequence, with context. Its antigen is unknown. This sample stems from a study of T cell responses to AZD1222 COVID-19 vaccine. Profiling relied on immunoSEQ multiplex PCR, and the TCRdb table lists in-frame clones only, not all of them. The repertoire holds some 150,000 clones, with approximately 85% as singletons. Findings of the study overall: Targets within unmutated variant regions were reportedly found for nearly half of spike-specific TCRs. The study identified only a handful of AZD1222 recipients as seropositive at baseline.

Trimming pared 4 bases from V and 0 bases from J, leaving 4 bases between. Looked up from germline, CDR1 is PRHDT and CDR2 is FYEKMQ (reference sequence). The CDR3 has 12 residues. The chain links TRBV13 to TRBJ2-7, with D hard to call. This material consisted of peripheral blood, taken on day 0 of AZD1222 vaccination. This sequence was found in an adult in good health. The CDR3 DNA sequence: TGTGCCAGCAGCTCATCCTCCTACGAGCAGTACTTC. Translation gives CASSSSSYEQYF. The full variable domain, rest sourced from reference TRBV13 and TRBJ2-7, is AAGVIQSPRHLIKEKRETATLKCYPIPRHDTVYWYQQGPGQDPQFLISFYEKMQSDKGSIPDRFSAQQFSDYHSELNMSSLELGDSALYFCASSSSSYEQYFGPGTRLTVT.